This T cell receptor beta chain derives from a study of a mutant IDH1 vaccine in newly diagnosed glioma. As for the study in general: Patients got radiotherapy, temozolomide, or both beforehand, and most got both. Study-wide results and caveats: With respect to changes in top peripheral T cell clonotypes, pseudoprogression seemed unrelated.

Time point defined: baseline, week 1 (first vaccination visit). Treatment noted: pre-vaccination baseline after standard-of-care therapy. Donors' newly diagnosed IDH1-mutant WHO grade 3 or 4 astrocytomas lacked nuclear ATRX. Sequenced by immunoSEQ multiplex PCR; TCRdb stores in-frame clones only, minus some. The sample lists 90,000 to 95,000 clones, about 80% occurring once. The sample holds a few counts of this clone. Its cognate antigen is unknown. Germline-derived CDR1 and CDR2 are MGHRA and YSYEKL. Trimming at V came to 4 bases and at J to 7 bases, leaving 3 bases not matched to a gene. The CDR3 covers 14 residues.

Here the sequenced sample was PBMCs, taken from a glioma patient treated with radiotherapy, temozolomide or both. The chain couples TRBV4-1 to TRBJ1-6, with 8 bases identical to TRBD1. The clonotype was recovered from a woman between 45 and 65 years old with glioma. This chain's CDR3 is CASSRGQANSPLHF. CDR3 sequence (DNA): TGCGCCAGCAGCCGGGGACAGGCAAATTCACCCCTCCACTTT.